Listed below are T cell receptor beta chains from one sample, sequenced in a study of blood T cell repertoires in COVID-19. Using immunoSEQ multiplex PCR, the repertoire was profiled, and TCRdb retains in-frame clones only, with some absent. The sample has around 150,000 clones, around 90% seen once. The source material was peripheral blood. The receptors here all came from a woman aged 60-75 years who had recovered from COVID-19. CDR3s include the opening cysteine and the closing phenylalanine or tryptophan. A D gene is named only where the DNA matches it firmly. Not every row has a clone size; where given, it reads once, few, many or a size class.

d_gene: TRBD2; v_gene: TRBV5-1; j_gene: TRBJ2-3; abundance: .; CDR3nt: TGCGCCAGCAGCTTGGGTGCTAGCACTGGGGGGGAGGATACGCAGTATTTT; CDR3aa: CASSLGASTGGEDTQYF
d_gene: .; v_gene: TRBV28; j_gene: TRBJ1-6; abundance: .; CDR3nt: TGTGCCAGCAGGATCGGGGAGAGTAATTCACCCCTCCACTTT; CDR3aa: CASRIGESNSPLHF
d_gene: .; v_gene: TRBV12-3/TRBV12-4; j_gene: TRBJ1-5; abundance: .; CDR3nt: TGTGCCAGCAGTTTGGAGAAACAGCCCCAGCATTTT; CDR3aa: CASSLEKQPQHF
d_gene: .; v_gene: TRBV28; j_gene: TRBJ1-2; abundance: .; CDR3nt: TGTGCCAGCAGGACAGTAGCTAACTATGGCTACACCTTC; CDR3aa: CASRTVANYGYTF
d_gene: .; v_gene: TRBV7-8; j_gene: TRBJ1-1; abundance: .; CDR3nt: TGTGCCAGCAGCCCCCGAGAGGGCCCCACTGAAGCTTTCTTT; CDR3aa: CASSPREGPTEAFF
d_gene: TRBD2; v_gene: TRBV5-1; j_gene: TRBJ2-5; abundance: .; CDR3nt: TGCGCCAGCAGCCCGGGGGGTCTCCCCGCGCAAGAGACCCAGTACTTC; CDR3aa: CASSPGGLPAQETQYF
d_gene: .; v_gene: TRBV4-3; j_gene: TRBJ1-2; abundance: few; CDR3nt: TGCGCCAGCAGCCAAGATCACGGCGGATTTAACTATGGCTACACCTTC; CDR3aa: CASSQDHGGFNYGYTF
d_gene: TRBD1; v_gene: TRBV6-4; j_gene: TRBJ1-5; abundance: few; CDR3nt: TGTGCCAGCAGTGGGACAGGGGGCAATCAGCCCCAGCATTTT; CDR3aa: CASSGTGGNQPQHF
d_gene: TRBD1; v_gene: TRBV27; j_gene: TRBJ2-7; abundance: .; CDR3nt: TGTGCCAGCAGCCCTCGACAGGGGACCTACGAGCAGTACTTC; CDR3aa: CASSPRQGTYEQYF
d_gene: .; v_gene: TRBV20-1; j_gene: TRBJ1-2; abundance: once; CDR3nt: TGCAGTGCCTGGGGGCACACCTTC; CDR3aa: CSAWGHTF
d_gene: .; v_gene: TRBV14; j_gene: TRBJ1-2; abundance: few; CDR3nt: TGTGCCAGCAGCCAAATCGGACAGAGGAAAAATGGCTACACCTTC; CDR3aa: CASSQIGQRKNGYTF
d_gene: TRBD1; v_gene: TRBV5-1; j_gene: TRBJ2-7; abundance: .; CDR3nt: TGCGCCAGCAGCTTGGAAGGACAGGGTCGTTGGGAGCAGTACTTC; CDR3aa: CASSLEGQGRWEQYF
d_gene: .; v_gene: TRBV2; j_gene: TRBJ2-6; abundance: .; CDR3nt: TGTGCCAGCAGTGCGACAAGCTCTGGGGCCAACGTCCTGACTTTC; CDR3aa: CASSATSSGANVLTF
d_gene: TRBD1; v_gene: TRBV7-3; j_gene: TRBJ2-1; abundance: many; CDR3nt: TGTGCCAGCAGCTCCAACCGGGACAGGGGGATGGATGAGCAGTTCTTC; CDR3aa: CASSSNRDRGMDEQFF
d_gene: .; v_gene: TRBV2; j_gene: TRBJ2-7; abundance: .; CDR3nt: TGTGCCAGCAGTTATAGTAGCGGCTCCTACGAGCAGTACTTC; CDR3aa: CASSYSSGSYEQYF
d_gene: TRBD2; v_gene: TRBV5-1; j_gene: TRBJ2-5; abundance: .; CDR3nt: TGCGCCAGCAGCTATCCGGGACTAGGTGTCGAGACCCAGTACTTC; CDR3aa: CASSYPGLGVETQYF
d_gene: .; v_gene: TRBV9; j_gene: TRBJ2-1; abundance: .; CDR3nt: TGTGCCAGCAGCGTAGCCACACAAAATGAGCAGTTCTTC; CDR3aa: CASSVATQNEQFF
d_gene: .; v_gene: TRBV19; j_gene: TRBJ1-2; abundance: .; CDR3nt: TGTGCCAGTAGGAACCCCACAACCAGCTATGGCTACACCTTC; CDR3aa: CASRNPTTSYGYTF
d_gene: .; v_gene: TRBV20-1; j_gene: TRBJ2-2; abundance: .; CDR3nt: TGCAGTGCGAGTAGGGGGGGTAACACCGGGGAGCTGTTTTTT; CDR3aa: CSASRGGNTGELFF
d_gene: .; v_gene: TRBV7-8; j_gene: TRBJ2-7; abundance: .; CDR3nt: TGTGCCAGCAGCATGGAGGCTCCGCGACAGGCTTCTGAGGGCGAGCAGTACTTC; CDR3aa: CASSMEAPRQASEGEQYF
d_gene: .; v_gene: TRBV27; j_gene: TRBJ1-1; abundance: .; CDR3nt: TGTGCCAGCAGTTTAATCCGGCCGGGAAACACTGAAGCTTTCTTT; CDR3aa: CASSLIRPGNTEAFF
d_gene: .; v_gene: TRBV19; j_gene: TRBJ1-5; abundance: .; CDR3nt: TGTGCCAGTAGTGTCTCACAGTATAGCAATCAGCCCCAGCATTTT; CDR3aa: CASSVSQYSNQPQHF
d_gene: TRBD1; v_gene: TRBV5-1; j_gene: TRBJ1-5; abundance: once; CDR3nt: TGCGCCAGCAGCCCGGACGGACAGGGGGCCTATCAGCCCCAGCATTTT; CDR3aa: CASSPDGQGAYQPQHF
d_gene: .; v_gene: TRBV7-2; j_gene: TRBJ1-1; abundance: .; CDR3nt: TGTGCCAGCAGCTTCCCCTTAATGAACACTGAAGCTTTCTTT; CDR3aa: CASSFPLMNTEAFF
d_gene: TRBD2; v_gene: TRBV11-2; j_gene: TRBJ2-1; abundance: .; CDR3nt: TGTGCCAGCAGCTTTCTTGCTAGCGGGAACAATGAGCAGTTCTTC; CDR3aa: CASSFLASGNNEQFF
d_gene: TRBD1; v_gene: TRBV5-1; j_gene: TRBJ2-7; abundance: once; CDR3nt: TGCGCCAGCAGCCCCGCCGGGACAGGGTATTTGGAGCAGTACTTC; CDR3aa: CASSPAGTGYLEQYF
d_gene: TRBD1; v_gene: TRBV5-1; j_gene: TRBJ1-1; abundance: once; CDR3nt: TGCGCCAGCAGCAACCAGGGGGCGGCTGAAGCTTTCTTT; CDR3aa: CASSNQGAAEAFF
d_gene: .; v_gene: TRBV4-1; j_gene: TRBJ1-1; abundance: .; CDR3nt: TGCGCCAGCAGCCCCCGGAGGGGCCTTACTGGGAACACTGAAGCTTTCTTT; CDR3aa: CASSPRRGLTGNTEAFF
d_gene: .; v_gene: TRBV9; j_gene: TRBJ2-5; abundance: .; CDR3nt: TGTGCCAGCACCCGAACGGAAGGGGTTGTTCAAGAGACCCAGTACTTC; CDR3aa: CASTRTEGVVQETQYF
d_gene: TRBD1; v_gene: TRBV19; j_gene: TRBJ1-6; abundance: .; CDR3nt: TGTGCCAGTAGTATCTGGGGACAGGGCAATTCACCCCTCCACTTT; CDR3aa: CASSIWGQGNSPLHF
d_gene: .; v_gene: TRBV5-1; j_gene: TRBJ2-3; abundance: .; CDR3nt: TGCGCCAGCAGCCAGCCCGCGGGGGCCTATAGCACAGATACGCAGTATTTT; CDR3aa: CASSQPAGAYSTDTQYF
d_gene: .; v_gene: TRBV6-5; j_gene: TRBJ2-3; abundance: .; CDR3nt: TGTGCCAGCATGAGTGCCCAGGGAAATACGCAGTATTTT; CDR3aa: CASMSAQGNTQYF
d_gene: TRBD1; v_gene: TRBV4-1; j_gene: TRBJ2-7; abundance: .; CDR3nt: TGCGCCAGCAGCCAAGTAGAGGGGGCGGACTACGAGCAGTACTTC; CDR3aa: CASSQVEGADYEQYF
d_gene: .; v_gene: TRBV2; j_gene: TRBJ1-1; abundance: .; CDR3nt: TGTGCCAGCAATTTACAGGGTCGGGCTTTCTTT; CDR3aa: CASNLQGRAFF
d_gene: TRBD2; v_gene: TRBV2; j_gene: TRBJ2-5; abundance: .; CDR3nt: TGTGCCAGCAGAACCGGGACTAGCAGAGAGACCCAGTACTTC; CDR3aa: CASRTGTSRETQYF
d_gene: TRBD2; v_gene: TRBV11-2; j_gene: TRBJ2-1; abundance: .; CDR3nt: TGTGCCAGCAGCTTAGCTAGCGGGGGGGCTTATGAGCAGTTCTTC; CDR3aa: CASSLASGGAYEQFF
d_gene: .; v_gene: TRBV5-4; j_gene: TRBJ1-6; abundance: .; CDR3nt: TGTGCCAGCAGCTCCCTCTCCTATAATTCACCCCTCCACTTT; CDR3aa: CASSSLSYNSPLHF
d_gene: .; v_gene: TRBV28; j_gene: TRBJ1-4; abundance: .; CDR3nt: TGTGCCAGCCGACAAAGGGGGGAAAAACTGTTTTTT; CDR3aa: CASRQRGEKLFF
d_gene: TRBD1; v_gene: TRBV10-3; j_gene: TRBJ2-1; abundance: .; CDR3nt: TGTGCCATCAGTGGCCAGGGACAGGAGAACAATGAGCAGTTCTTC; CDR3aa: CAISGQGQENNEQFF
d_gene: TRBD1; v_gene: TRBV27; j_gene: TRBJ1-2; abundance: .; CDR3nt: TGTGCCAGCCGACGGACAGGGGGCGAGGGTGGCTACACCTTC; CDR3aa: CASRRTGGEGGYTF
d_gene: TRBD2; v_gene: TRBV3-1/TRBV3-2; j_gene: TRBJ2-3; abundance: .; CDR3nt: TGTGCCAGCAGCCAAGATCGCGGCCTAGCGGGACTGCAGTATTTT; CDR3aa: CASSQDRGLAGLQYF
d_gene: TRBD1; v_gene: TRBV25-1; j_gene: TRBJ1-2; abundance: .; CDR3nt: TGTGCCAGCAGTCGGGGACAGATAAATGGCTACACCTTC; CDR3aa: CASSRGQINGYTF